This TCR beta chain emerged from a study of cytomegalovirus exposure and HLA in healthy donors. Findings of the study overall: A later analysis found TCR association rates differed by HLA locus, highest for DRB1 and lowest for HLA-C. Sequencing likely generated an artifact that appeared as a cluster of highly shared sequence variants. The investigators catalogued 180 or so TCR beta chains as cytomegalovirus-associated. Later, an analysis found that common viral pathogens appeared to be linked with several of the most significant clusters.

This PCR relied on a set of 60 Vbeta primers and 13 Jbeta primers. This table comes from immunoSEQ multiplex PCR, and its TCRdb copy is limited to in-frame clones, with some not included. This table holds more than 150,000 clones, roughly 77% found once. Germline values: CDR1 MDHEN, CDR2 SYDVKM. The CDR3 consists of 17 residues. V shed 1 base and J shed 0 bases, with 15 bases lying between them. Turning to this clone: Its antigen remains unidentified.

The sequence was obtained from a woman aged 35 to 49 in good health and CMV-seropositive. Sequencing was carried out using PBMCs. The chain couples TRBV28 to TRBJ1-2, with D hard to call. The CDR3 loop is CASSLFLQSQANYGYTF. The CDR3 DNA follows: TGTGCCAGCAGTTTATTTTTACAAAGTCAAGCTAACTATGGCTACACCTTC.